These 14 T cell receptor beta chains share one sample of origin, sequenced in a study of T-cell memory formation after mild COVID-19. TCRdb reprocessed the 5' RACE reads via MiXCR and lists one record per CDR3 protein. This repertoire shows more than 10,000 distinct CDR3 sequences, about 14% found once; its top ten account for 50% to 70%. The specimen was PBMCs or a T cell subset sorted from them (not recorded which). These TCRs come from a man aged 18-30 years who had mild COVID-19 (a few samples of this study predate the infection). Cell type and time point are not known.

This clonotype was picked up many times. The V and J genes are TRBV5-1 and TRBJ1-2; TRBD1 might be the D (6 bases). V shed 5 bases and J shed 0 bases, with 11 bases lying between them. The CDR3 spans 14 residues. Germline CDR1 is SGHRS and CDR2 is YFSETQ. CDR3 amino acids: CASSQQGANYGYTF. CDR3 in DNA: TGCGCCAGCAGTCAACAGGGTGCTAACTATGGCTACACCTTC.

This clonotype has more than one count but fewer than ten. The rearrangement uses TRBV18 and TRBJ1-1, with D unresolved. This CDR3 spans 15 amino acids. The ends were cut back, 4 bases at V and 1 base at J, with 13 bases in the middle. Germline assignment: CDR1 KGHSH and CDR2 LQKENI. The CDR3 protein is CASSQTVAANTEAFF. The CDR3, as DNA: TGTGCCAGCTCACAAACCGTGGCAGCGAACACTGAAGCTTTCTTT.

This clonotype was detected many times. This rearrangement joins TRBV7-3 to TRBJ1-1, with TRBD1 matching 7 bases. The V gene's germline CDR1 is SGHTA and CDR2 FQGTGA. The CDR3 has 14 amino acids. Unmatched junction bases numbered 6, after V lost 5 bases and J lost 3 bases. CDR3 DNA: TGTGCCAGCAGCCTACAGGGGCCTTACACTGAAGCTTTCTTT. Encoded protein: CASSLQGPYTEAFF.

This clonotype has a count of ten or more. The V gene is TRBV6-4, the J gene TRBJ2-1; D is possibly TRBD1 (6 bases). V was pared by 7 bases and J by 0 bases, with 10 bases between. CDR3 length: 14 amino acids. Germline loops: CDR1 MRHNA, CDR2 SNTAGT. CDR3 DNA: TGTGCCAGCAAGGTAGGGGGCTCCTACAATGAGCAGTTCTTC. It codes for CASKVGGSYNEQFF.

In its sample, this clonotype was seen many times. The V gene is TRBV12-3 or TRBV12-4, the J gene TRBJ2-2, with TRBD2 identical over 9 bases. The CDR3 sequence is 17 residues long. V shed 3 bases and J 5 bases; nucleotides not matched to a gene: 10. CDR3: CASSFYVLAGYTGELFF. The DNA of the CDR3 is TGTGCCAGCAGTTTTTACGTTCTAGCGGGGTATACCGGGGAGCTGTTTTTT.

This sequence joins TRBV9 and TRBJ1-3; tentative D call: TRBD1 (6 bases). There are 14 residues in the CDR3. The germline gives CDR1 SGDLS, CDR2 YYNGEE. The V end was cut by 5 bases, the J end by 0 bases, with 9 bases between. This CDR3 reads CASSEDSSGNTIYF. CDR3 DNA sequence: TGTGCCAGCAGTGAGGACAGCTCTGGAAACACCATATATTTT.

This clonotype was observed at least ten times. V and J are TRBV20-1 and TRBJ1-2; D remains ambiguous. Germline CDR1 reads DFQATT; CDR2 reads SNEGSKA (reference sequence). The CDR3 length is 12 residues. Trimming removed 1 base at V and 2 bases at J, with 5 bases between. As DNA, the CDR3 is TGCAGTGCTAGAGCACGGAACTATGGCTACACCTTC. It is translated as CSARARNYGYTF.

This chain links TRBV7-7 with TRBJ2-5; D is ambiguous. The CDR3 sequence is 13 residues long. V was cut by 5 bases and J by 5 bases, with 12 bases left in between. Germline-derived CDR1 and CDR2 are SSHAT and FNYEAQ (reference sequence). The CDR3 region is CASSDDLGETQYF. CDR3 coding DNA: TGTGCCAGCAGCGACGATTTGGGGGAGACCCAGTACTTC.

This clonotype has a count of ten or more. J is TRBJ1-1 and V is TRBV29-1, with TRBD1 as a possible D gene (5 bases). This CDR3 is built from 15 residues. Between the trimmed V and J ends, which lost 4 bases and 0 bases, there was a span of 15 bases. The germline CDR1 and CDR2 sequences are SQVTM and ANQGSEA. The CDR3 protein is CSVVSLGDMNTEAFF. CDR3 DNA: TGCAGCGTTGTCTCCTTAGGGGATATGAACACTGAAGCTTTCTTT. The full variable domain, its missing parts supplied by reference TRBV29-1 and TRBJ1-1, is SAVISQKPSRDICQRGTSLTIQCQVDSQVTMMFWYRQQPGQSLTLIATANQGSEATYESGFVIDKFPISRPNLTFSTLTVSNMSPEDSSIYLCSVVSLGDMNTEAFFGQGTRLTVV.

There are many counts of this clonotype. The genes are TRBV21-1 and TRBJ2-7; the table assigns TRBD1, which was not confirmed against the DNA. TRBV21-1 is classified as a pseudogene. There are 17 residues in the CDR3. In DNA form, the CDR3 reads TGTGCCAGCAGCAAAGTAGCCGCGGGACAGGACCAGTACGAGCAGTACGTC. This codes for CASSKVAAGQDQYEQYV.

This clonotype was counted a few times. The chain combines TRBV6-5 with TRBJ1-2, with 8 bases lining up with TRBD1. CDR1 and CDR2 (germline): MNHEY, SVGAGI. The CDR3 consists of 14 residues. With 6 bases clipped from V and 4 bases from J, the junction kept 7 bases outside the gene matches. The CDR3 region has the DNA TGTGCCAGCAGAACCTACAGGGGGGCCTATGGCTACACCTTC. Encoded protein: CASRTYRGAYGYTF.

V gene TRBV27 combines with J gene TRBJ2-7; TRBD1 matches at 9 bases. The CDR3 consists of 15 residues. Germline CDR1 MNHEY, CDR2 SMNVEV (reference sequence). V shed 1 base and J 5 bases; nucleotides not matched to a gene: 6. The DNA of the CDR3 is TGTGCCAGCAGTTTATGGACAGGGGAATACAACGAGCAGTACTTC. Its protein is CASSLWTGEYNEQYF.

This clonotype was counted ten times or more. The gene calls are TRBV7-9 and TRBJ2-3; possibly TRBD1 for D (6 bases). V gave up 6 bases and J gave up 2 bases, with 15 bases separating them. CDR1 SEHNR and CDR2 FQNEAQ come from the germline V gene (reference sequence). This CDR3 is 15 amino acids long. This chain's CDR3 is CASRRGQYDTDTQYF. CDR3 nucleotide sequence: TGTGCCAGCAGAAGAGGACAGTACGACACAGATACGCAGTATTTT.

This chain joins TRBV4-1 and TRBJ2-1; a weak D match, TRBD2 (5 bases). V lost 5 bases to trimming and J lost 6 bases, with 20 bases between them. The CDR3 length is 16 residues. CDR1 and CDR2 from the germline V gene are MGHRA and YSYEKL. The CDR3 region has the DNA TGCGCCAGCAGCACCTCGCCACGCCCTCGGGGCAATGAGCAGTTCTTC. Amino acid sequence: CASSTSPRPRGNEQFF.